This TCR beta chain was identified in a study of tissue T cells after allogeneic stem cell transplantation. The study's findings and limits: Only a limited share of tissue TCRs appeared in blood or spleen.

To note about this clone: Its antigen is undetermined. Gene names and germline refer to mouse. The sequenced fragment ends 1 residue before the CDR3 boundary, so the rest is inferred from the germline J gene.

This CDR3 comprises 15 residues. The germline V gene has CDR1 GFQATS and CDR2 STVNSAI. Between the trimmed V and J ends, which lost 1 base and 0 bases, there was a span of 10 bases. Some clones are missing from TCRdb's copy, which holds only in-frame ones; the method was immunoSEQ multiplex PCR. The data show approximately 20,000 clones, 69% seen once. This clonotype originated in a female BALB/c mouse in good health. For this mouse line, the MHC haplotype is H2-d. This chain joins TRBV20 and TRBJ1-3; weak D call: TRBD1 (6 bases). The sample was blood. The CDR3 spells CGARGDTNSGNTLYF. The DNA read from the CDR3 is TGTGGTGCTAGGGGGGACACCAATTCTGGAAATACGCTCTAT.